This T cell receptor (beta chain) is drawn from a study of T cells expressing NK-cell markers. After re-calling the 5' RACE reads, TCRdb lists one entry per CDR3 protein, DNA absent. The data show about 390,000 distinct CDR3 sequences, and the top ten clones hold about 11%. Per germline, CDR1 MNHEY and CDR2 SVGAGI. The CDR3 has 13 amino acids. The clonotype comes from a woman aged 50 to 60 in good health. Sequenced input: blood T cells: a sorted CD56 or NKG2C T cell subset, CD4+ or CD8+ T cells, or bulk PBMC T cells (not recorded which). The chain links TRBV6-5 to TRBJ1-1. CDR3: CASSYSKADEAFF.